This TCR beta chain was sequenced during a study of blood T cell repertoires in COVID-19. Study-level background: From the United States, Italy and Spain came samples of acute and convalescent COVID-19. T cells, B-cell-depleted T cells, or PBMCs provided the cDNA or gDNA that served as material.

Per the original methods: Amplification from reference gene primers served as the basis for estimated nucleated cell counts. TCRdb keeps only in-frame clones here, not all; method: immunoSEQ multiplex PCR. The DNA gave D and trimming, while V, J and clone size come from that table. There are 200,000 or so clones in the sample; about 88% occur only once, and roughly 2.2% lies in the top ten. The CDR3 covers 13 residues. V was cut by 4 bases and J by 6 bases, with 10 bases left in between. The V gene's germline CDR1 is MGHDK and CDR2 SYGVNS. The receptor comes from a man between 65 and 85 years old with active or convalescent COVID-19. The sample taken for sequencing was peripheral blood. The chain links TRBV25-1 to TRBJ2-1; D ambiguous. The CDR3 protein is CASSGAAINEQFF. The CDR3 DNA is TGTGCCAGCAGTGGGGCAGCCATCAATGAGCAGTTCTTC.